One sample yielded the 5 T cell receptor beta chains listed below, sequenced in a study of identical twins. One entry per CDR3 protein, called by TCRdb with MiXCR from the 5' RACE reads. The sample holds 1,800,000 or so distinct CDR3 sequences; 32% are singletons and the top ten take around 0.3%. Sequencing was carried out using cord blood. These receptors were taken from a newborn girl in good health.

This clonotype was detected only a few times. The rearrangement links TRBV20-1 to TRBJ2-7; TRBD1 aligns across 7 bases. CDR3 length equals 16 residues. Germline V gene data show CDR1 as DFQATT and CDR2 as SNEGSKA (reference sequence). Trimming removed 1 base from V and 6 bases from J; junction bases left unmatched: 15. The CDR3 DNA is TGCAGTGCTAGAGGTACGACAGGGTTAAGCCCTGGCGAGCAGTACTTC. Amino acid sequence: CSARGTTGLSPGEQYF.

The chain couples TRBV3-1 to TRBJ1-1; 7 bases are shared with TRBD1. The CDR3 consists of 18 residues. Per the germline V gene, CDR1 is LGHDT and CDR2 is YNNKEL (reference sequence). V trimming: 0 bases; J trimming: 1 base; junction bases outside the gene matches: 11. CDR3 DNA sequence: TGTGCCAGCAGCCAAGAGAAAGGGGGCTTAAGGTGGAACACTGAAGCTTTCTTT. Amino acids: CASSQEKGGLRWNTEAFF.

The table lists this clonotype with a few counts. This sequence joins TRBV25-1 and TRBJ1-1, with 8 bases aligning to TRBD1. Germline CDR1 MGHDK, CDR2 SYGVNS. The ends lost 4 bases at V and 5 bases at J; junction bases unmatched: 3. This CDR3 region has 13 residues. In DNA form, the CDR3 reads TGTGCCAGCAGTGCAGGGGGCGCGACTGAAGCTTTCTTT. Translation gives CASSAGGATEAFF.

The V gene is TRBV11-2, the J gene TRBJ2-1, with D perhaps TRBD1 (5 bases). This CDR3 has 14 amino acids. The germline V gene encodes CDR1 SGHAT and CDR2 FQNNGV. V was shortened by 2 bases and J by 9 bases, with 14 bases between the two germline ends. For the CDR3, the DNA is TGTGCCAGCAGCTTACGTGGGGCCCTCTGTGAGCAGTTCTTC. Encoded protein: CASSLRGALCEQFF. Full variable domain (missing parts from reference TRBV11-2 and TRBJ2-1): EAGVAQSPRYKIIEKRQSVAFWCNPISGHATLYWYQQILGQGPKLLIQFQNNGVVDDSQLPKDRFSAERLKGVDSTLKIQPAKLEDSAVYLCASSLRGALCEQFFGPGTRLTVL.

CDR3 sequence: CSARPGTGTPYEQYF. In nucleotides, the CDR3 is TGCAGCGCCCGCCCCGGGACAGGGACCCCCTACGAGCAGTACTTC. This chain uses TRBV29-1 with TRBJ2-7, with 9 bases aligning to TRBD1. Germline CDR1 SQVTM, CDR2 ANQGSEA. This CDR3 has 15 amino acids. V was pared by 7 bases and J by 2 bases, with 12 bases of the junction left unmatched.